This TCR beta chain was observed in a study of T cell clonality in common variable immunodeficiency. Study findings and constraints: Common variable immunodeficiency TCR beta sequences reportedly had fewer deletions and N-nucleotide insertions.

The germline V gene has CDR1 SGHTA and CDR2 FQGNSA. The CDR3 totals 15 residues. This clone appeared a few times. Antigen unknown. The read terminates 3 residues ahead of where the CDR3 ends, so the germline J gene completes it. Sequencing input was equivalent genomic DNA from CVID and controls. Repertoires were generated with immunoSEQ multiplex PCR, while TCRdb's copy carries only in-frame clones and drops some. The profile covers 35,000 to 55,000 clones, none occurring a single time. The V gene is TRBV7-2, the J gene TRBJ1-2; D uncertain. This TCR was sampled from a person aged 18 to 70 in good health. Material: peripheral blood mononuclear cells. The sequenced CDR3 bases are TGTGCCAGCAGCTTAGGTCGCGGGCACCCCTACGAC. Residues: CASSLGRGHPYD. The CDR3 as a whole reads CASSLGRGHPYDYTF.